This T cell receptor beta chain was sequenced in a study of blood T cell repertoires in COVID-19. Study-wide context: From T cells, B-cell-depleted T cells, or PBMCs came the material, which was cDNA or gDNA.

V was clipped by 4 bases and J by 8 bases; unmatched bases: 6. Germline V gene data show CDR1 as MNHEY and CDR2 as SMNVEV (reference sequence). The CDR3 length is 13 residues. Original analysis: Nucleated cell counts were estimated from reference gene primer amplification. The protocol was immunoSEQ multiplex PCR, while the TCRdb copy is restricted to in-frame clones and leaves out a portion. V, J and clone size derive from that table, while D and trimming were established from the DNA sequence. The data contain approximately 150,000 clones, around 89% of them singletons. Sequencing input: peripheral blood. The receptor's source is a man aged 18 to 35 with COVID-19, enrolled during active disease. The chain uses TRBV27 and TRBJ1-2; 8 bases line up with TRBD1. The CDR3 loop is CASSSGGPRGYTF. DNA of the CDR3: TGTGCCAGCAGTTCAGGGGGCCCCCGAGGCTACACCTTC.